This T cell receptor beta chain was identified in a study of CD8 T cells in Susac syndrome. From germline, CDR1 is SGHTA and CDR2 FQGNSA. With 1 base removed from V and 10 bases from J, the gap between germline ends came to 11 bases. CDR3 size: 12 residues. A quantity of roughly 0.5 to 1 ug RNA underwent reverse transcription using random hexamers. The amplification used immunoSEQ multiplex PCR on TCR beta CDR3; it spanned 54 Vbeta and 13 Jbeta. Via MiXCR, TCRdb re-called the immunoSEQ multiplex PCR reads, giving one row per CDR3 protein. This table holds 150,000 to 200,000 distinct CDR3 sequences, about 91% found once.

This rearrangement joins TRBV7-2 to TRBJ2-7; D not certain. The receptor was derived from a human donor in good health. Sequencing input: CD4+ T cells from PBMCs. The CDR3 DNA is TGTGCCAGCAGCTTAGGGGCTACCCATCAGTACTTC. Translated: CASSLGATHQYF. The variable domain in full, with the rest retrieved from reference TRBV7-2 and TRBJ2-7, is GAGVSQSPSNKVTEKGKDVELRCDPISGHTALYWYRQSLGQGLEFLIYFQGNSAPDKSGLPSDRFSAERTGGSVSTLTIQRTQQEDSAVYLCASSLGATHQYFGPGTRLTVT.